The entry that follows covers one T cell receptor beta chain sequence. No antigen is known for it. V lost 5 bases, J lost 2 bases, and 9 bases lay in between. Germline V gene sequence: CDR1 LNHDA, CDR2 SQIVND (reference sequence). This CDR3 region has 13 residues. Assay: immunoSEQ multiplex PCR; the TCRdb copy retains only in-frame clones and omits some. This sample yields around 30,000 clones, of which roughly nine tenths are seen a single time; roughly 21% belongs to the top ten. The data were obtained in a study of chemoradiotherapy in HPV16-positive cancers. For the study at large: Functional T-cell assays on a couple of HPV16-positive patients' cells defined candidate HPV-specific clones and common TCR motifs. Study observations and caveats: Non-HPV-specific T cells did not expand in tumors during treatment, whereas candidate HPV-specific clones and E7-related motifs did.

This TCR was sampled from a human donor with HPV-associated anogenital cancer. The V gene is TRBV19, the J gene TRBJ2-5; no clear D. This specimen consisted of blood, obtained from a patient who underwent chemoradiotherapy. In DNA, the CDR3 is TGTGCCAGTAGTCCCACAGAGCAAGAGACCCAGTACTTC. Translated, it gives CASSPTEQETQYF.